One sample yielded the 27 T cell receptor beta chains listed below, sequenced in a study of blood T cell repertoires in COVID-19. Sequencing was performed with immunoSEQ multiplex PCR; in TCRdb, only in-frame clones are kept and a portion is missing. The repertoire includes 250,000 to 400,000 clones, roughly 89% of them detected once, and approximately 4.7% sits in the top ten. Specimen: PBMCs or T cells enriched from blood (not recorded which). The source of these receptors is a man in his fifties or sixties who had recovered from COVID-19.

The rearrangement joins TRBV18 to TRBJ1-2; D perhaps matches TRBD1 (5 bases). CDR1 KGHSH and CDR2 LQKENI come from the germline V gene. The CDR3 covers 13 residues. V was shortened by 1 base and J by 6 bases, with 9 bases between the two germline ends. CDR3: CASSPRSGDGYTF. CDR3 bases: TGTGCCAGCTCACCACGGTCGGGGGATGGCTACACCTTC.

The rearrangement joins TRBV6-5 to TRBJ1-6; possible D gene TRBD1, 5 bases. The CDR3 consists of 15 residues. Germline CDR1 MNHEY, CDR2 SVGAGI. Trimming took off 0 bases at V and 5 bases at J, with 8 bases between the two ends. The CDR3 spells CASSYSGRDNSPLHF. The CDR3 region has the DNA TGTGCCAGCAGTTACTCGGGCAGGGATAATTCACCCCTCCACTTT.

This clone came up once. This chain links TRBV24-1 with TRBJ2-3; D is possibly TRBD2 (6 bases). The CDR3 runs to 13 residues. Trimming stripped 3 bases from V and 6 bases from J, with 9 bases between. Germline V gene sequence: CDR1 KGHDR, CDR2 SFDVKD. CDR3 bases: TGTGCCACCAGTGATGGGGGGAGTGATACGCAGTATTTT. Translation gives CATSDGGSDTQYF.

J is TRBJ2-1 and V is TRBV7-9; D gene unclear. This CDR3 is built from 13 residues. Germline lookup yields CDR1 SEHNR and CDR2 FQNEAQ (reference sequence). V lost 3 bases and J 8 bases, leaving 11 bases between the germline ends. The CDR3 here is CASSFFSVHEQFF. In DNA, the CDR3 is TGTGCCAGCAGCTTCTTCAGTGTTCATGAGCAGTTCTTC.

The V call is TRBV10-3, the J call TRBJ1-2; the D gene is possibly TRBD1 (6 bases). The CDR3 sequence is 13 residues long. With 3 bases removed from V and 1 base from J, the gap between germline ends came to 6 bases. Germline V gives CDR1 ENHRY, CDR2 SYGVKD. CDR3: CAISEQGNYGYTF. CDR3 DNA sequence: TGTGCCATCAGTGAACAGGGTAACTATGGCTACACCTTC.

This chain joins TRBV7-3 and TRBJ2-3; TRBD1 matches 11 bases. This CDR3 is 15 amino acids long. Germline trimming cut 5 bases from V and 5 bases from J; bases unmatched to any gene: 6. In germline, CDR1 is SGHTA, CDR2 FQGTGA. The CDR3 protein is CASSPGQGGQDTQYF. The CDR3 region has the DNA TGTGCCAGCAGCCCGGGACAGGGGGGTCAAGATACGCAGTATTTT.

V usage is TRBV7-2 and J usage is TRBJ2-7; 7 bases match TRBD2. Germline lookup yields CDR1 SGHTA and CDR2 FQGNSA. The CDR3 runs to 13 residues. The ends lost 6 bases at V and 3 bases at J; junction bases unmatched: 5. The CDR3 region is CASRLGGGYEQYF. CDR3 nucleotide sequence: TGTGCCAGCAGACTGGGGGGGGGCTACGAGCAGTACTTC.

The chain joins TRBV28 to TRBJ1-2; 10 bases map to TRBD1. Germline-derived CDR1 and CDR2 are MDHEN and SYDVKM. The ends lost 4 bases at V and 4 bases at J; junction bases unmatched: 3. The CDR3 spans 14 residues. The CDR3 DNA reads TGTGCCAGCAGTTACGGGACAGGGGCCTATGGCTACACCTTC. This encodes CASSYGTGAYGYTF.

There are a few counts of this clone. The V call is TRBV4-3, the J call TRBJ2-1, with TRBD2 matching over 8 bases. V trimming: 0 bases; J trimming: 4 bases; junction bases outside the gene matches: 5. Germline V CDR1 and CDR2: LGHNA, YSLEER. The CDR3 extends over 16 amino acids. Written as DNA, the CDR3 is TGCGCCAGCAGCCAAGATTCCCGCGGGGGGTACAATGAGCAGTTCTTC. Its translation is CASSQDSRGGYNEQFF.

The rearrangement joins TRBV19 to TRBJ2-1; D perhaps matches TRBD1 (6 bases). Looked up from germline, CDR1 is LNHDA and CDR2 is SQIVND (reference sequence). The CDR3 covers 14 residues. Trimming left V 10 bases short and J 5 bases short, with 18 bases between. The CDR3 sequence is CATQNRALDNEQFF. The DNA of the CDR3 is TGTGCCACCCAGAACAGGGCCCTTGACAATGAGCAGTTCTTC. Full variable domain (missing parts from reference TRBV19 and TRBJ2-1): DGGITQSPKYLFRKEGQNVTLSCEQNLNHDAMYWYRQDPGQGLRLIYYSQIVNDFQKGDIAEGYSVSREKKESFPLTVTSAQKNPTAFYLCATQNRALDNEQFFGPGTRLTVL.

The rearrangement uses TRBV7-3 and TRBJ2-7; D gene ambiguous. Germline-derived CDR1 and CDR2 are SGHTA and FQGTGA. Trimming removed 5 bases at V and 6 bases at J, with 17 bases between. CDR3 length: 14 residues. Here the CDR3 DNA reads TGTGCCAGCAGCCCCAACGGGTTCGGTCTCGAGCAGTACTTC. This translates into CASSPNGFGLEQYF.

This chain connects TRBV4-2 to TRBJ2-2; 10 bases match TRBD2. The germline V gene has CDR1 LGHNA and CDR2 YNFKEQ. V was clipped by 3 bases and J by 7 bases; unmatched bases: 8. There are 16 residues in the CDR3. Here the CDR3 reads CASSHHTSGNIGELFF. As DNA, the CDR3 is TGTGCCAGCAGCCACCACACTAGCGGGAATATCGGGGAGCTGTTTTTT.

V and J are TRBV4-1 and TRBJ2-3, with D perhaps matching TRBD2 (5 bases). Germline CDR1 MGHRA, CDR2 YSYEKL. Trimming shortened V by 4 bases and J by 1 base, and 12 bases separated the two germline ends. The CDR3 loop spans 15 amino acids. CDR3 loop: CASSPPGVGTDTQYF. The CDR3 DNA is TGCGCCAGCAGCCCCCCCGGGGTTGGCACAGATACGCAGTATTTT.

The CDR3 nucleotides are TGTGCCAGCAGCCAGGGACTAGCGGGAGCTGGAGATACGCAGTATTTT. Protein sequence: CASSQGLAGAGDTQYF. V usage is TRBV7-9 and J usage is TRBJ2-3, with TRBD2 matching 14 bases. CDR1 is SEHNR, CDR2 FQNEAQ, per germline (reference sequence). The CDR3 sequence is 16 residues long. Trimming took 5 bases from V and 5 from J; bases not matched to a gene: 6.

This clone was recorded once. CDR3 region: CASSLSSWGTRGSDTQYF. CDR3 bases: TGTGCCAGCAGCCTCTCATCTTGGGGGACACGGGGTTCAGATACGCAGTATTTT. The chain couples TRBV7-9 to TRBJ2-3, with TRBD1 as a possible D gene (6 bases). The germline gives CDR1 SEHNR, CDR2 FQNEAQ (reference sequence). Trimming removed 5 bases at V and 4 bases at J, with 25 bases between. The CDR3 totals 18 residues.

The chain uses TRBV9 and TRBJ2-3; 9 bases are a match to TRBD1. Trimming at V came to 2 bases and at J to 2 bases, leaving 3 bases not matched to a gene. This CDR3 comprises 15 residues. Germline CDR1 and CDR2: SGDLS and YYNGEE. The CDR3 protein is CASSVRQGDTDTQYF. DNA of the CDR3: TGTGCCAGCAGCGTTCGACAGGGGGACACAGATACGCAGTATTTT.

The rearrangement uses TRBV7-9 and TRBJ1-5; 9 nucleotides align to TRBD1. Germline V gene sequence: CDR1 SEHNR, CDR2 FQNEAQ (reference sequence). Trimming removed 5 bases from V and 7 bases from J; junction bases left unmatched: 3. The CDR3 contains 13 residues. The CDR3 nucleotides are TGTGCCAGCAGCCGGACAGGGGACCAGCCCCAGCATTTT. Its protein product is CASSRTGDQPQHF.

The gene calls are TRBV11-2 and TRBJ1-1, with 7 bases lining up with TRBD1. The CDR3 contains 16 residues. Germline V CDR1 and CDR2: SGHAT, FQNNGV. V lost 3 bases, J lost 0 bases, and 7 bases stayed unmatched. CDR3 sequence: CASSFTQGDLNTEAFF. CDR3 bases: TGTGCCAGCAGCTTCACCCAGGGGGACCTGAACACTGAAGCTTTCTTT. Looking up the rest from reference TRBV11-2 and TRBJ1-1 gives the full variable domain: EAGVAQSPRYKIIEKRQSVAFWCNPISGHATLYWYQQILGQGPKLLIQFQNNGVVDDSQLPKDRFSAERLKGVDSTLKIQPAKLEDSAVYLCASSFTQGDLNTEAFFGQGTRLTVV.

CDR3 residues: CASKVQGYNSPLHF. CDR3 nucleotides: TGTGCCAGCAAGGTTCAGGGATATAATTCACCCCTCCACTTT. The chain joins TRBV7-2 to TRBJ1-6, with a weak D call TRBD1 (5 bases). V was cut by 7 bases and J by 4 bases, with 11 bases left in between. CDR1 is SGHTA and CDR2 is FQGNSA in the germline V gene. This CDR3 region has 14 residues.

The rearrangement uses TRBV7-9 and TRBJ1-6; 9 bases map to TRBD1. The CDR3 consists of 16 residues. V lost 5 bases and J lost 6; bases outside the gene matches: 8. Germline lookup yields CDR1 SEHNR and CDR2 FQNEAQ (reference sequence). The CDR3 nucleotides read TGTGCCAGCAGCCCGCCTGGGACAGGGAGTAATTCACCCCTCCACTTT. This encodes CASSPPGTGSNSPLHF. Combining the CDR3 with reference TRBV7-9 and TRBJ1-6 gives the whole variable domain DTGVSQNPRHKITKRGQNVTFRCDPISEHNRLYWYRQTLGQGPEFLTYFQNEAQLEKSRLLSDRFSAERPKGSFSTLEIQRTEQGDSAMYLCASSPPGTGSNSPLHFGNGTRLTVT.

There are a few counts of this clone. The chain employs TRBV2 and TRBJ2-1; 8 nucleotides match TRBD2. With 6 bases clipped from V and 4 bases from J, the junction kept 8 bases outside the gene matches. Germline-derived CDR1 and CDR2 are SNHLY and FYNNEI. The CDR3 is made up of 15 amino acids. In DNA form, the CDR3 reads TGTGCCAGCAGACAAGCGGGGGTTCAATACAATGAGCAGTTCTTC. Translated: CASRQAGVQYNEQFF.

The chain combines TRBV9 with TRBJ2-5, with 10 nucleotides matching TRBD2. Per the germline V gene, CDR1 is SGDLS and CDR2 is YYNGEE. The ends lost 3 bases at V and 5 bases at J; junction bases unmatched: 10. CDR3 length: 16 amino acids. The CDR3 loop reads CASSEASGSSWETQYF. The CDR3 DNA is TGTGCCAGCAGCGAGGCTAGCGGGAGCAGTTGGGAGACCCAGTACTTC.

This clone has just one count. Distinct nucleotide sequences in the sample also encode this CDR3. V is TRBV7-2 and J is TRBJ2-5; maybe TRBD2 (5 bases). V was shortened by 0 bases and J by 4 bases, with 9 bases between the two germline ends. Germline V lookup: CDR1 SGHTA, CDR2 FQGNSA. The CDR3 totals 14 residues. DNA of the CDR3: TGTGCCAGCAGCTTAGCGGGTGGAGGAGAGACCCAGTACTTC. It encodes CASSLAGGGETQYF.

With respect to this clone: At one boundary the junction diverges from the germline segment, which might be a read error. The chain recombines TRBV7-3 with TRBJ2-2; D possibly corresponds to TRBD1 (5 bases). Germline CDR1 and CDR2: SGHTA and FQGTGA. The CDR3 consists of 13 residues. The CDR3 region has the DNA TGTGCCAGCGGCTTTCAGGGTTACGGGGAGCTGTTTTTT. It yields the protein CASGFQGYGELFF.

This clone was found once. The V and J genes are TRBV6-5 and TRBJ1-1; 7 nucleotides match TRBD1. The CDR3 spans 15 residues. Germline assignment: CDR1 MNHEY and CDR2 SVGAGI. Trimming cost V 0 bases and J 2 bases; bases outside gene matches: 3. As DNA, the CDR3 is TGTGCCAGCAGTTACTCCGGGACAGCCAACACTGAAGCTTTCTTT. Amino acid sequence: CASSYSGTANTEAFF.

The chain uses TRBV6-5 and TRBJ2-1, with 8 positions matching TRBD2. The V gene end was trimmed by 2 bases and the J gene end by 9 bases; junction bases not matched to a gene: 9. This CDR3 is 15 amino acids long. Germline assignment: CDR1 MNHEY and CDR2 SVGAGI. The CDR3 DNA follows: TGTGCCAGCAGTTACAAGGGACTAGTTCCGGCTGAGCAGTTCTTC. Amino acid sequence: CASSYKGLVPAEQFF.

The V call is TRBV15, the J call TRBJ2-3; 8 bases line up with TRBD1. CDR1 is LNHNV and CDR2 is YYDKDF in the germline V gene (reference sequence). The CDR3 covers 16 residues. With 3 bases clipped from V and 4 bases from J, the junction kept 9 bases outside the gene matches. The CDR3 spells CATSSGRQGASDTQYF. In nucleotides, the CDR3 is TGTGCCACCAGCAGCGGTCGCCAGGGGGCATCAGATACGCAGTATTTT. The entire variable domain, with the rest obtained from reference TRBV15 and TRBJ2-3, is as follows: DAMVIQNPRYQVTQFGKPVTLSCSQTLNHNVMYWYQQKSSQAPKLLFHYYDKDFNNEADTPDNFQSRRPNTSFCFLDIRSPGLGDTAMYLCATSSGRQGASDTQYFGPGTRLTVL.